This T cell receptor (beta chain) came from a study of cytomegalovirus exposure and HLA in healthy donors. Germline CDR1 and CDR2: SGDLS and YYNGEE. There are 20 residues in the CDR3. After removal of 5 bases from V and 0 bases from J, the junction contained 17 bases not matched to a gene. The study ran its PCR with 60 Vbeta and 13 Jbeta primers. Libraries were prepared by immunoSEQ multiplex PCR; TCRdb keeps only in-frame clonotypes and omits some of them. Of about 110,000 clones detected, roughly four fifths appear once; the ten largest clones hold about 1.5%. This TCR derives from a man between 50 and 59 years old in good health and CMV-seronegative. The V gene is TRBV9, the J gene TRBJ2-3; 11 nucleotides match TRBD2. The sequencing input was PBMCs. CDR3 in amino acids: CASRADRELAGGISTDTQYF. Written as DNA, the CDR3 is TGTGCCAGCAGAGCTGACAGGGAGCTAGCGGGGGGAATTAGCACAGATACGCAGTATTTT. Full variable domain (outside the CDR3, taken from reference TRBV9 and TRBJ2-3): DSGVTQTPKHLITATGQRVTLRCSPRSGDLSVYWYQQSLDQGLQFLIQYYNGEERAKGNILERFSAQQFPDLHSELNLSSLELGDSALYFCASRADRELAGGISTDTQYFGPGTRLTVL.